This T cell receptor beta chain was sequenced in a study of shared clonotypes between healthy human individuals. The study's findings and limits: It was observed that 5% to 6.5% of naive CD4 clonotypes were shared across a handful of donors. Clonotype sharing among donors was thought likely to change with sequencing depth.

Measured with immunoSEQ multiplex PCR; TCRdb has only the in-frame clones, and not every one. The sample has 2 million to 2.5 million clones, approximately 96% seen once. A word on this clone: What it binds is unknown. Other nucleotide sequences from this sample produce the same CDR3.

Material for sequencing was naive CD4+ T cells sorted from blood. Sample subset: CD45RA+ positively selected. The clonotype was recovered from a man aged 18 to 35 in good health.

This chain's CDR3 is CASSLGGGDYGYTF. Written as DNA, the CDR3 is TGTGCCAGCAGCCTTGGGGGTGGGGACTATGGCTACACCTTC. This chain connects TRBV5-4 to TRBJ1-2; D may be TRBD1 (5 bases). Per the germline V gene, CDR1 is SGHNT and CDR2 is YYREEE (reference sequence). The CDR3 length is 14 residues. Trimming shortened V by 4 bases and J by 3 bases, and 13 bases separated the two germline ends.